The next 23 T cell receptor beta chains were all read from a single sample in a study of blood T cell repertoires in COVID-19. Produced via immunoSEQ multiplex PCR; TCRdb's table is partial and in-frame only. This sample has a few hundred thousand clones, with about 90% found just once. Sequencing was done on a sample of PBMCs or T cells enriched from blood (not recorded which). Receptors were obtained from a woman in her 30s who had recovered from COVID-19.

This clone was recorded once. The chain recombines TRBV3-1 (or the pseudogene TRBV3-2) with TRBJ1-2; 9 nucleotides match TRBD1. Germline lookup yields CDR1 LGHDT and CDR2 YNNKEL (reference sequence). The V segment lost 5 bases and the J segment 0 bases; nucleotides outside the gene matches: 7. The CDR3 sequence is 16 residues long. The CDR3 region has the DNA TGTGCCAGCAGCTTATGGGACAGGGCCTCTAACTATGGCTACACCTTC. Its protein is CASSLWDRASNYGYTF.

V usage is TRBV12-3 or TRBV12-4 and J usage is TRBJ1-4; 8 nucleotides align to TRBD1. The trim removed 7 bases at V and 11 bases at J, leaving 9 bases unmatched. This CDR3 region has 13 residues. CDR3 sequence reads: CASMGQAVGKLFF. CDR3 DNA: TGTGCCAGCATGGGACAGGCGGTGGGCAAACTGTTTTTT.

This clone occurred a few times. V usage is TRBV27 and J usage is TRBJ1-5; D gene unclear. CDR3 length: 12 amino acids. The germline CDR1 and CDR2 sequences are MNHEY and SMNVEV (reference sequence). Trimming left V 8 bases short and J 0 bases short, with 5 bases between. The CDR3 reads CASSYSNQPQHF. The CDR3 nucleotides are TGTGCCAGCTCTTATAGCAATCAGCCCCAGCATTTT.

The rearrangement joins TRBV16 to TRBJ1-1; TRBD1 agrees at 9 bases. CDR1 and CDR2 (germline): KGHSY, FQNENV. With V trimmed by 4 bases and J by 3 bases, 3 bases remained unmatched. This CDR3 has 14 residues. Written as DNA, the CDR3 is TGTGCCAGCAGCCCGGGACAGGGTTACACTGAAGCTTTCTTT. Its protein is CASSPGQGYTEAFF.

The V call is TRBV6-6, the J call TRBJ1-2; D perhaps matches TRBD1 (5 bases). The germline V gene encodes CDR1 MNHNY and CDR2 SVGAGI (reference sequence). The CDR3 consists of 13 residues. V was cut by 0 bases and J by 6 bases, with 8 bases left in between. The chain's CDR3 is CASSYSSGDGYTF. CDR3 in DNA: TGTGCCAGCAGTTACTCGTCGGGGGATGGCTACACCTTC.

The chain recombines TRBV12-2 with TRBJ2-1; the D segment call TRBD1 is taken from the table without a DNA check. TRBV12-2 constitutes a pseudogene. CDR3 length: 17 residues. The CDR3 DNA follows: TGTGCAAGTCGCTTAGATTTCTGTGTGGGCCCGTGGAATGAGCAGTTCTTC. Amino acid sequence: CASRLDFCVGPWNEQFF.

The chain joins TRBV5-1 to TRBJ1-1; 9 bases are a match to TRBD1. The CDR3 extends over 14 amino acids. Germline V gene sequence: CDR1 SGHRS, CDR2 YFSETQ. Trimming at V came to 0 bases and at J to 10 bases, leaving 7 bases not matched to a gene. CDR3 amino acids: CASSLGTGAPGAFF. DNA of the CDR3: TGCGCCAGCAGCTTGGGGACAGGGGCACCTGGAGCTTTCTTT.

The V and J genes are TRBV9 and TRBJ1-2; the D is unclear. Germline CDR1 is SGDLS and CDR2 is YYNGEE. The V end was cut by 4 bases, the J end by 7 bases, with 20 bases between. There are 15 residues in the CDR3. The chain's CDR3 is CASSPNPGRVGGYTF. CDR3 nucleotide sequence: TGTGCCAGCAGCCCCAATCCGGGAAGGGTGGGTGGCTACACCTTC.

The J gene is TRBJ1-5, the V gene TRBV7-8; D possibly corresponds to TRBD1 (5 bases). The germline gives CDR1 SGHVS, CDR2 FQNEAQ. This CDR3 comprises 17 residues. V was shortened by 5 bases and J by 2 bases, with 19 bases between the two germline ends. The CDR3 DNA is TGTGCCAGCAGCCCCCTTCCTGTCGTAGGGGGCAATCAGCCCCAGCATTTT. Residues: CASSPLPVVGGNQPQHF.

The V and J genes are TRBV21-1 and TRBJ1-6. TRBV21-1 is classified as a pseudogene. The CDR3 covers 17 residues. CDR3 coding DNA: TGTGCCAGCAGCCTAGGGACTGGCCCAAAAAATAATTCACCCCTCCACTTT. Translating it yields CASSLGTGPKNNSPLHF.

The J gene is TRBJ2-1, the V gene TRBV2, with 11 bases that match TRBD2. V was pared by 4 bases and J by 8 bases, with 10 bases of the junction left unmatched. CDR3 length: 16 amino acids. The germline CDR1 and CDR2 sequences are SNHLY and FYNNEI. DNA for the CDR3: TGTGCCAGCAGTGGGGGGACTAGCGGTCCCCGGGATGAGCAGTTCTTC. Translated: CASSGGTSGPRDEQFF.

This sequence joins TRBV6-5 and TRBJ2-7; perhaps TRBD2 as D (5 bases). The CDR3 runs to 11 residues. Trimming took off 6 bases at V and 9 bases at J, with 12 bases between the two ends. Germline CDR1 reads MNHEY; CDR2 reads SVGAGI. The CDR3 region is CASRAQEGQYF. In DNA, the CDR3 is TGTGCCAGCAGGGCTCAAGAGGGGCAGTACTTC.

This sequence joins TRBV28 and TRBJ1-2; 9 nucleotides line up with TRBD1. J lost 4 bases, V lost 6 bases, and 12 bases had no gene match. Germline V gives CDR1 MDHEN, CDR2 SYDVKM. This CDR3 spans 16 amino acids. The CDR3 is CASSPGTGPIVYGYTF. CDR3 bases: TGTGCCAGCAGCCCCGGGACAGGGCCAATTGTCTATGGCTACACCTTC.

The rearrangement joins TRBV27 to TRBJ1-2, with 8 bases fitting TRBD1. This CDR3 contains 13 residues. CDR1 and CDR2 from the germline V gene are MNHEY and SMNVEV (reference sequence). The V gene end was trimmed by 4 bases and the J gene end by 8 bases; junction bases not matched to a gene: 6. The CDR3 loop is CASSSDRVGGYTF. CDR3 DNA sequence: TGTGCCAGCAGTTCGGACAGGGTTGGCGGCTACACCTTC.

This chain links TRBV28 with TRBJ2-7, with 8 positions matching TRBD1. This CDR3 is built from 15 residues. Unmatched junction bases numbered 6, after V lost 3 bases and J lost 2 bases. From germline, CDR1 is MDHEN and CDR2 SYDVKM. The CDR3 spells CASSLTGTGTYEQYF. The CDR3, as DNA: TGTGCCAGCAGTTTGACCGGGACAGGCACCTACGAGCAGTACTTC.

The chain combines TRBV3-1 (or the pseudogene TRBV3-2) with TRBJ1-5, with D possibly TRBD1 on 6 matching bases. The CDR3 has 15 amino acids. The germline gives CDR1 LGHDT, CDR2 YNNKEL (reference sequence). The germline V and J ends were trimmed by 0 bases and 6 bases, with 12 bases remaining between them. DNA for the CDR3: TGTGCCAGCAGCCAAGATGCGGGGGGCGGTCAGCCCCAGCATTTT. Its protein is CASSQDAGGGQPQHF.

The chain combines TRBV6-5 with TRBJ1-2; no clear D. Per germline, CDR1 MNHEY and CDR2 SVGAGI. V lost 2 bases, J lost 8 bases, and 12 bases lay in between. The CDR3 covers 13 residues. The CDR3 region has the DNA TGTGCCAGCAGTTACGGTTCGGCGGCAGGCTACACCTTC. This codes for CASSYGSAAGYTF.

The chain combines TRBV5-1 with TRBJ1-6, with a tentative D call TRBD1 (5 bases). The V gene lost 1 base and the J gene lost 10 bases, with 15 bases spanning the gap. The CDR3 is 15 residues long. Germline CDR1 is SGHRS and CDR2 is YFSETQ. The CDR3 loop reads CASSLSQGDRSPLHF. The CDR3 DNA reads as TGCGCCAGCAGCTTGTCTCAGGGTGATCGCTCACCCCTCCACTTT.

The genes are TRBV5-1 and TRBJ1-1, with D possibly being TRBD1 (5 bases). Germline V gene lookup returns CDR1 SGHRS and CDR2 YFSETQ. The CDR3 totals 14 residues. The V end was cut by 2 bases, the J end by 4 bases, with 12 bases between. CDR3 in DNA: TGCGCCAGCAGCTTCAGGGAAGAGATCACTGAAGCTTTCTTT. The encoded protein is CASSFREEITEAFF.

This clone occurred once. The chain carries TRBV11-2 and TRBJ1-1; D is unresolved. Per germline, CDR1 SGHAT and CDR2 FQNNGV. Trimming shortened V by 1 base and J by 2 bases, and 8 bases separated the two germline ends. The CDR3 contains 14 residues. CDR3 bases: TGTGCCAGCAGCTTAGCGGGAACAAACACTGAAGCTTTCTTT. Protein sequence: CASSLAGTNTEAFF.

The V and J genes are TRBV19 and TRBJ1-6, with D unclear. The CDR3 covers 14 residues. V lost 5 bases and J lost 10, with 15 bases in between. Germline CDR1 and CDR2: LNHDA and SQIVND (reference sequence). The CDR3 nucleotides read TGTGCCAGTAGTCCCGTTACCGGAGGATCACCCCTCCACTTT. It is translated as CASSPVTGGSPLHF. The full variable domain, rest sourced from reference TRBV19 and TRBJ1-6, is DGGITQSPKYLFRKEGQNVTLSCEQNLNHDAMYWYRQDPGQGLRLIYYSQIVNDFQKGDIAEGYSVSREKKESFPLTVTSAQKNPTAFYLCASSPVTGGSPLHFGNGTRLTVT.

The V gene is TRBV19, the J gene TRBJ2-7; 8 bases line up with TRBD1. CDR3 size: 16 residues. Germline CDR1 is LNHDA and CDR2 is SQIVND (reference sequence). Trimming at V came to 6 bases and at J to 1 base, leaving 11 bases not matched to a gene. CDR3 DNA: TGTGCCAGTAGCATAATACCGGGACAGGCGTCCTACGAGCAGTACTTC. The encoded protein is CASSIIPGQASYEQYF.

This clone was seen once. The CDR3: CASSPSAGFDNSPLHF. CDR3 coding DNA: TGTGCCAGCTCACCGAGTGCGGGATTCGACAATTCACCCCTCCACTTT. The gene calls are TRBV18 and TRBJ1-6; no definite D call. CDR3 length: 16 residues. Trimming removed 3 bases from V and 7 bases from J, with 16 bases in between. Germline CDR1 reads KGHSH; CDR2 reads LQKENI. The entire variable domain, with the rest obtained from reference TRBV18 and TRBJ1-6, is as follows: NAGVMQNPRHLVRRRGQEARLRCSPMKGHSHVYWYRQLPEEGLKFMVYLQKENIIDESGMPKERFSAEFPKEGPSILRIQQVVRGDSAAYFCASSPSAGFDNSPLHFGNGTRLTVT.